One sample yielded the 8 T cell receptor beta chains listed below, sequenced in a study of blood T cells in healthy people across ages. The authors ran a second PCR of 7 to 11 cycles using a sample-barcoded 5' primer and a J-beta primer mix. TCRdb recomputed calls from the 5' RACE reads with MiXCR, one row per CDR3 protein. This sample has fewer than 1,000,000 distinct CDR3 sequences; 44% occur once, and the top ten carry around 18%. Material for sequencing was blood. These receptors were obtained from a man aged 60 to 75 in good health.

This clonotype came up a few times. The chain uses TRBV11-1 and TRBJ2-5, with D maybe TRBD1 (5 bases). V was clipped by 0 bases and J by 4 bases, with 12 bases between them. Germline V CDR1 and CDR2: SGHAT, FQDESV (reference sequence). The CDR3 has 15 residues. The CDR3 DNA sequence: TGTGCCAGCAGCTTAGCTGACAGCTCGATAGAGACCCAGTACTTC. Its translation: CASSLADSSIETQYF.

There are a few counts of this clonotype. The chain links TRBV5-1 to TRBJ2-1; 16 bases are a match to TRBD2. This CDR3 has 16 amino acids. The J segment lost 7 bases and the V segment lost 5 bases, leaving 6 bases of the junction unmatched. In germline, CDR1 is SGHRS, CDR2 YFSETQ. This chain's CDR3 is CASRGTSGGASNEQFF. CDR3 coding DNA: TGCGCCAGCAGGGGGACTAGCGGGGGGGCGAGTAATGAGCAGTTCTTC.

The chain links TRBV27 to TRBJ2-7; TRBD2 might be the D (5 bases). Germline V CDR1 and CDR2: MNHEY, SMNVEV (reference sequence). This CDR3 has 14 amino acids. Trimming shortened V by 5 bases and J by 3 bases, and 14 bases separated the two germline ends. CDR3 loop: CASSGVSDYYEQYF. CDR3 coding DNA: TGTGCCAGCAGTGGGGTGAGCGACTACTACGAGCAGTACTTC.

This clonotype occurred a few times. The J gene is TRBJ2-4, the V gene TRBV9; D remains ambiguous. V was pared by 0 bases and J by 1 base, with 11 bases between. The CDR3 sequence is 16 residues long. From germline, CDR1 is SGDLS and CDR2 YYNGEE. The DNA for the CDR3 is TGTGCCAGCAGCGTAGATAGTGCGGTTGCCAAAAACATTCAGTACTTC. Translating it yields CASSVDSAVAKNIQYF.

The J gene is TRBJ2-3, the V gene TRBV20-1; D may be TRBD2 (5 bases). The CDR3 has 18 amino acids. V was trimmed by 0 bases and J by 8 bases, leaving 27 bases between them. Germline assignment: CDR1 DFQATT and CDR2 SNEGSKA (reference sequence). The chain's CDR3 is CSARDYFRQRRTLGTQYF. CDR3 DNA: TGCAGTGCTAGAGATTATTTCAGGCAGCGGCGGACCCTTGGTACGCAGTATTTT.

The chain links TRBV10-3 to TRBJ2-7; TRBD2 aligns across 10 bases. CDR3 length: 14 amino acids. Germline CDR1 reads ENHRY; CDR2 reads SYGVKD. V was pared by 6 bases and J by 2 bases, with 4 bases of the junction left unmatched. The CDR3 sequence: CAISPSGGPYEQYF. CDR3 nucleotide sequence: TGTGCCATCAGCCCTAGCGGGGGCCCCTACGAGCAGTACTTC.

This clonotype was seen ten or more times. J is TRBJ2-5 and V is TRBV7-3, with TRBD2 identical over 9 bases. Losses at the gene ends were 5 bases for V and 2 bases for J; bases not matched to a gene: 6. The CDR3 is 15 amino acids. The germline V gene has CDR1 SGHTA and CDR2 FQGTGA. For the CDR3, the DNA is TGTGCCAGCAGCCGGGGCCTAGCGGGGCAAGAGACCCAGTACTTC. Translation: CASSRGLAGQETQYF.

The chain couples TRBV25-1 to TRBJ2-2, with D hard to call. The V and J ends lost 6 bases and 6 bases respectively, with 17 bases between them. The CDR3 extends over 15 amino acids. Looked up from germline, CDR1 is MGHDK and CDR2 is SYGVNS. In DNA form, the CDR3 reads TGTGCCAGCAGATCACGCAGAGGTGCGTCCGGGGAGCTGTTTTTT. Translation: CASRSRRGASGELFF.